This TCR beta chain was identified during a study of patients and donors after allogeneic stem cell transplantation (TCRdb year 2020). Its CDR3 holds 14 amino acids, cysteine through phenylalanine. This entry keeps only the CDR3 DNA: 42 bases, framed from base 1. About this clonotype: The clone's antigen remains unknown. Per-base qualities were not stored, and no clone one base away is much larger.

The library came from RT-PCR. The sequencing machine was a NextSeq 550. The raw public data were reprocessed by TCRdb itself: fastp quality trimming at Q25, MiXCR clonotype calling, in-frame beta chains only. Rows merge per CDR3 protein into single entries with the most common DNA and genes. This sample has approximately 200,000 distinct CDR3 sequences in its table, and around two fifths of those were observed once. About 30% of the sample rests with the top ten. The V gene is TRBV21-1 and the J gene is TRBJ1-3. TRBV21-1 represents a pseudogene. Sequenced sample: blood, either unsorted or a sorted T cell fraction (not recorded which). The clonotype originates from a human donor who was either an allogeneic HSCT recipient or a stem cell or donor lymphocyte infusion donor (not recorded which). It is not recorded whose cells these are; they may come from a transplant donor. The CDR3 reads CASSRRLSGNTIYF. The DNA is as follows: TGTGCCAGCAGCAGACGGCTCTCTGGAAACACCATATATTTT.